The clone carrying this T cell receptor beta chain was seen at least ten times. What it binds is unknown. Samples came from axillary lymph nodes draining the breast cancer. TCRdb ran MiXCR on the multiplex PCR reads and lists one entry per CDR3 protein. The repertoire includes some 230,000 distinct CDR3 sequences, about 34% of them detected once, and roughly 3.5% sits in the top ten. The entry originates in a study of breast tumors, draining lymph nodes, adjacent tissues. Study outcomes and limitations: Data only fit, rather than demonstrated, lymph node origin of most tumor T cells. Data fit most tumor T cells coming from lymph node, expanding in tumor. Tumors had less TCR diversity than lymph nodes, more than nontumor tissue. Compared with basal-like, luminal-like tumors shared significantly more repertoire with nontumor tissue.

V was cut by 0 bases and J by 1 base, with 9 bases left in between. This CDR3 region has 15 residues. The germline V gene has CDR1 SGHAT and CDR2 FQNNGV. V gene TRBV11-2 combines with J gene TRBJ2-5; D is undetermined. The sample was axillary lymph node tissue. This TCR was sampled from a female donor with breast cancer. Some clones in this sample may be carry-over from other donors' samples. CDR3 residues: CASSLDGDSQETQYF. The CDR3 bases are TGTGCCAGCAGCTTAGATGGTGATTCCCAAGAGACCCAGTACTTC.